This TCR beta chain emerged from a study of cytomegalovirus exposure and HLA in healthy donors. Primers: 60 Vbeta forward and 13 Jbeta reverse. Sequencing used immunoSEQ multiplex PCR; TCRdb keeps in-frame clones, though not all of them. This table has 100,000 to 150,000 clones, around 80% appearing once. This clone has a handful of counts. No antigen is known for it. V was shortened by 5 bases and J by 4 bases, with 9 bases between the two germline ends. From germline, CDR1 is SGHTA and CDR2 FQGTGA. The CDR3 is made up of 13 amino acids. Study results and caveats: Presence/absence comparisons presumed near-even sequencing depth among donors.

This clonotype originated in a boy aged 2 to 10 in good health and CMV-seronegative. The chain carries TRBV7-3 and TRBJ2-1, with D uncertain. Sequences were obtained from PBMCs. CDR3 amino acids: CASSTSEYNEQFF. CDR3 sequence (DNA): TGTGCCAGCAGCACCTCTGAGTACAATGAGCAGTTCTTC.